This TCR beta chain emerged from a study of CD8+ T cells in alopecia areata. Specimens obtained from alopecia areata patients comprised lesional scalp punch biopsies and peripheral blood. It was from PBMCs that CD4+ and CD8+ T cells were sorted. Extraction of RNA preceded its reverse transcription into cDNA, which served as the sequencing template. Only in-frame clones appear in the TCRdb table, and some are missing; sequencing was by immunoSEQ multiplex PCR. The data hold 90,000 to 120,000 clones, with 45% to 60% observed a single time. Per germline, CDR1 SGHRS and CDR2 YFSETQ. The CDR3 runs 16 residues. The trim removed 2 bases at V and 6 bases at J, leaving 8 bases unmatched. A remark on this clone: The antigen remains unidentified.

Findings and caveats of the study: Scalp samples also yield sequences of resident alphabeta T cells from normal skin. Possibly because of HLA-related factors, TCR sharing was less clear across patients than in mice.

This chain uses TRBV5-1 with TRBJ2-1, with 10 bases aligning to TRBD1. The material sequenced was NKG2D-low CD8+ T cells sorted from blood. The TCR comes from a human donor with alopecia areata. The CDR3 sequence: CASSFPGTGVSNEQFF. CDR3 coding DNA: TGCGCCAGCAGCTTCCCTGGGACAGGGGTTAGCAATGAGCAGTTCTTC.